This T cell receptor (beta chain) was recovered during a study of T-cell memory formation after mild COVID-19. Study overall: Largely donor-specific sequence clusters came from two donors.

Amplification by 5'RACE using constant-segment primers produced TCR alpha and TCR beta cDNA libraries that carried sample barcodes and UMIs. Each CDR3 protein gets one entry after TCRdb re-called the 5' RACE reads with MiXCR. The repertoire includes a few hundred thousand distinct CDR3 sequences, under 8.5% of them detected once, and roughly 22% sits in the top ten. Turning to this clonotype: Its antigen is not known.

CDR1 and CDR2 (germline): KGHSH, LQKENI. The V end lost 3 bases, the J end lost 9 bases, and 9 bases lay between the germline ends. The CDR3 is 12 amino acids. Overall study results and limits: Day 15 to 85 contractors were CD4/CD8 balanced; later expanders leaned CD4+. Mostly located in CM and EM were contracting CD4+ clones, with contracting CD8+ clones located in EMRA.

Sample: PBMCs or a T cell subset sorted from them (not recorded which). This clonotype was obtained from a young man who had mild COVID-19 (a few samples of this study predate the infection). Cell type and time point are not known. This chain connects TRBV18 to TRBJ2-1, with D uncertain. The CDR3 sequence: CASSPPVGEQFF. The CDR3 DNA reads as TGTGCCAGCTCACCCCCGGTAGGTGAGCAGTTCTTC.